The clone carrying this T cell receptor beta chain was picked up one time. Its antigen is not known. This specimen belongs to a study of CD8 T cells in ankylosing spondylitis. General study results and limits: What appeared characteristic of ankylosing spondylitis blood was a TCR beta motif of 7 or 8 highly homologous variants. According to the report, clones linked to the disease were significantly enriched in matched synovial fluid samples taken from ankylosing spondylitis patients.

Each CDR3 protein gets one entry after TCRdb re-called the 5' RACE reads with MiXCR. The data contain about 450,000 distinct CDR3 sequences, 20% to 30% of them singletons. V gave up 5 bases and J gave up 5 bases; unmatched junction bases: 12. Germline lookup yields CDR1 SGHNT and CDR2 YENEEA. This CDR3 has 16 residues. The sequence came from a male donor with ankylosing spondylitis. J is TRBJ2-5 and V is TRBV11-3; 9 bases are a match to TRBD2. The sample consisted of blood, either unsorted or a sorted T cell fraction (not recorded which). The DNA of the CDR3 is TGTGCCAGCAGCCCGACTAGCGGCCGCGTTTATGAGACCCAGTACTTC. It codes for CASSPTSGRVYETQYF.